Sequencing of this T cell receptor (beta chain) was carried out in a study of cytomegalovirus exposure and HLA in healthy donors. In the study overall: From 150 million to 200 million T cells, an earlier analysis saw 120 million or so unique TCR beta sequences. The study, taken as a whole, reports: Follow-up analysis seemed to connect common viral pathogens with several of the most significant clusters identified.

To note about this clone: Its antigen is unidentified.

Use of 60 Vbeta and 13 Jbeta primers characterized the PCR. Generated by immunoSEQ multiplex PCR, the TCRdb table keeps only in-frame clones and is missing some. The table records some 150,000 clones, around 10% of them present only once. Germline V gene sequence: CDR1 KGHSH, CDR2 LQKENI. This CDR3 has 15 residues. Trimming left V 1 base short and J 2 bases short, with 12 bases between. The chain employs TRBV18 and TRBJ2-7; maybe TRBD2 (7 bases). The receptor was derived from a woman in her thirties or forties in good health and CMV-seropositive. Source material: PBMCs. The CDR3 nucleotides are TGTGCCAGCTCACCACGGGGGGGGGCCGCCTACGAGCAGTACTTC. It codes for CASSPRGGAAYEQYF.